The sequence of this T cell receptor (beta chain) was determined in a study of T cell clonality in common variable immunodeficiency. Study-level points and caveats: Fewer deletions and N-nucleotide insertions were reportedly seen in common variable immunodeficiency TCR beta sequences. Shared TCRbeta clones were fewer between CVID subjects than controls. TCRbeta clonality was increased in CVID versus healthy controls.

The CDR3 sequence is 12 residues long. Comment on this clone: Its antigen is unidentified. The sequenced fragment ends 3 residues before the CDR3 boundary, so the rest is inferred from the germline J gene.

Equal genomic DNA amounts from CVID and control samples were sequenced. Method: immunoSEQ multiplex PCR; TCRdb's copy keeps in-frame clones and lacks some. The sample offers tens of thousands of clones and no singletons, the top ten holding 3.5% to 5.5%. The source material was peripheral blood mononuclear cells. The J gene is TRBJ1-1, the V gene TRBV6-7; 8 bases are a match to TRBD1. TRBV6-7 is an open reading frame whose function is uncertain. This TCR was sampled from a person between 18 and 75 years old in good health. The CDR3 protein is CASRRQGRTAFF. Partial CDR3 DNA: TGTGCCAGCAGGCGACAGGGGAGGACA.